The 6 T cell receptor beta chains given below trace back to one sample, sequenced in a study of blood T cell repertoires in COVID-19 (dated by TCRdb to between 2020 and 2021). The library was made by the immunoSEQ multiplex PCR assay. TCRdb retrieved this table from immuneACCESS and kept in-frame rearrangements only. Not all clones are present; in checked studies, unresolved V genes account for under half, and no reason is known for the remainder. The sample table lists about 200,000 clones, 86% of them with a count of one. The ten largest clones represent about 2.2% of the sample. The sequenced sample consisted of peripheral blood. These receptors were obtained from a man aged 25 to 45 who had recovered from COVID-19.

This clone showed up many times. The chain uses TRBV9 and TRBJ1-3, with 10 bases lining up with TRBD1. CDR1 SGDLS and CDR2 YYNGEE come from the germline V gene. The trim removed 3 bases at V and 2 bases at J, leaving 11 bases unmatched. The CDR3 is 18 amino acids. CDR3 protein: CASSARQGAPRPGNTIYF. The CDR3 nucleotides read TGTGCCAGCAGCGCCCGACAGGGGGCCCCTAGGCCTGGAAACACCATATATTTT.

The rearrangement uses TRBV5-1 and TRBJ1-2; D may be TRBD1 (6 bases). V lost 0 bases and J lost 4, with 13 bases in between. This CDR3 has 15 residues. From germline, CDR1 is SGHRS and CDR2 YFSETQ. The CDR3: CASSLGRQARYGYTF. CDR3 DNA: TGCGCCAGCAGCTTGGGGAGACAGGCACGCTATGGCTACACCTTC. The entire variable domain, with the rest obtained from reference TRBV5-1 and TRBJ1-2, is as follows: KAGVTQTPRYLIKTRGQQVTLSCSPISGHRSVSWYQQTPGQGLQFLFEYFSETQRNKGNFPGRFSGRQFSNSRSEMNVSTLELGDSALYLCASSLGRQARYGYTFGSGTRLTVV.

The chain couples TRBV9 to TRBJ1-2; D might be TRBD1 (5 bases). Germline CDR1 SGDLS, CDR2 YYNGEE. The V and J ends lost 4 bases and 4 bases respectively, with 14 bases between them. The CDR3 runs to 14 residues. The CDR3 coding sequence is TGTGCCAGCAGCCCTACGAAGGGGCTCTATGGCTACACCTTC. Amino acid sequence: CASSPTKGLYGYTF.

This clone was seen once. This chain joins TRBV19 and TRBJ2-1; possibly TRBD1 for D (6 bases). The CDR3 consists of 17 residues. Per the germline V gene, CDR1 is LNHDA and CDR2 is SQIVND (reference sequence). Between the trimmed V and J ends, which lost 5 bases and 4 bases, there was a span of 21 bases. The CDR3 nucleotides are TGTGCCAGTAGTCAAAATCCGACACTTAGGGGGTACAATGAGCAGTTCTTC. It encodes CASSQNPTLRGYNEQFF.

Notes on this clone: The junction departs from germline at one end; a sequencing error may be responsible. The chain links TRBV5-1 to TRBJ2-1, with 11 bases that match TRBD2. The CDR3 contains 21 residues. Germline V gene data show CDR1 as SGHRS and CDR2 as YFSETQ. The CDR3 DNA reads as TGCGCCACCAGCCCCAGGGTACCGGGACTAGCGGTTAGGGGCTCCTACAATGAGCAGTTCTTC. Translating it yields CATSPRVPGLAVRGSYNEQFF.

This chain joins TRBV6-4 and TRBJ2-2; 14 bases fit TRBD2. Germline V gene sequence: CDR1 MRHNA, CDR2 SNTAGT. Trimming cost V 4 bases and J 0 bases; bases outside gene matches: 7. The CDR3 has 19 amino acids. In DNA, the CDR3 is TGTGCCAGCAGTGTCCGACTAGCGGGGGGGCCCTCGAACACCGGGGAGCTGTTTTTT. Translating it yields CASSVRLAGGPSNTGELFF.